These T cell receptor beta chains were read from a single sample in a study of blood T cell repertoires in COVID-19. Here immunoSEQ multiplex PCR was the method, and the copy in TCRdb shows in-frame clones only, minus some. There are over 85,000 clones in the sample; roughly nine tenths occur only once, and around 2% lies in the top ten. Material for sequencing was peripheral blood. These TCRs come from a man aged 45-65 years with active COVID-19. Both conserved end residues are part of each CDR3. The order of the fields is clone size, V gene, J gene, D gene, CDR3 protein, CDR3 DNA. The D gene is left open where the match is weak. Not all rows give a size; the values are once, few, many and, for expanded clones, a class.

-	TRBV5-1	TRBJ1-2	TRBD1	CASSLALGQGHGYTF	TGCGCCAGCAGCTTGGCCCTAGGACAGGGGCATGGCTACACCTTC
-	TRBV10-3	TRBJ1-2	-	CAITGQSLLANYGYTF	TGTGCCATCACTGGACAGTCATTACTTGCTAACTATGGCTACACCTTC
-	TRBV29-1	TRBJ1-1	-	CSVEVTTGTEAFF	TGCAGCGTTGAAGTAACGACGGGCACTGAAGCTTTCTTT
few	TRBV9	TRBJ1-6	-	CASSVDPGNSPLHF	TGTGCCAGCAGCGTAGATCCAGGGAATTCACCCCTCCACTTT
-	TRBV11-3	TRBJ2-2	TRBD2	CASSGRLAGKTGELFF	TGTGCCAGCAGCGGGCGACTAGCGGGAAAAACCGGGGAGCTGTTTTTT
few	TRBV2	TRBJ2-7	TRBD2	CASSEGTSGLGEQYF	TGTGCCAGCAGTGAAGGGACTAGCGGGCTGGGGGAGCAGTACTTC
-	TRBV2	TRBJ1-1	-	CASSERAGNMNTEAFF	TGTGCCAGCAGTGAAAGGGCAGGGAACATGAACACTGAAGCTTTCTTT
-	TRBV4-3	TRBJ2-7	-	CASSQLQGSYEQYF	TGCGCCAGCAGCCAACTTCAGGGATCCTACGAGCAGTACTTC
-	TRBV7-5	TRBJ1-4	-	CARSSQGTEKLFF	TGTGCCAGAAGCTCCCAGGGGACCGAAAAACTGTTTTTT
-	TRBV27	TRBJ2-7	-	CASSFQGAAYEQYF	TGTGCCAGCAGTTTTCAAGGAGCAGCCTACGAGCAGTACTTC
-	TRBV5-4	TRBJ2-5	-	CASSLGALGNQETQYF	TGTGCCAGCAGCTTGGGGGCCTTAGGAAACCAAGAGACCCAGTACTTC
-	TRBV7-2	TRBJ2-4	-	CASSLGRGIKNIQYF	TGTGCCAGCAGCTTAGGTAGGGGCATCAAAAACATTCAGTACTTC
-	TRBV27	TRBJ2-5	TRBD1	CASGVGEVDRGQETQYF	TGTGCCAGCGGAGTTGGGGAGGTGGACAGGGGACAAGAGACCCAGTACTTC
-	TRBV3-1/TRBV3-2	TRBJ2-7	TRBD1	CASSPSPGQGTPYEQYF	TGTGCCAGCAGTCCATCGCCGGGACAGGGGACCCCCTACGAGCAGTACTTC
-	TRBV5-4	TRBJ2-4	TRBD2	CASSLRTSSKNIQYF	TGTGCCAGCAGCCTGAGGACTAGTTCGAAAAACATTCAGTACTTC
-	TRBV19	TRBJ2-3	TRBD2	CASSRVAGGHTQYF	TGTGCCAGTAGTCGGGTAGCGGGGGGCCATACGCAGTATTTT
once	TRBV6-5	TRBJ2-5	-	CASSHQGSRQETQYF	TGTGCCAGCAGTCACCAGGGGTCCCGGCAAGAGACCCAGTACTTC
-	TRBV5-4	TRBJ1-2	TRBD1	CASSFFGGAGGFYGYTF	TGTGCCAGCAGCTTTTTTGGGGGAGCAGGGGGGTTCTATGGCTACACCTTC
-	TRBV5-1	TRBJ1-1	-	CASSFGLSTEAFF	TGCGCCAGCAGCTTCGGACTAAGTACTGAAGCTTTCTTT
-	TRBV5-1	TRBJ2-2	-	CASSLVGTTNTGELFF	TGCGCCAGCAGCTTGGTGGGGACAACTAACACCGGGGAGCTGTTTTTT
few	TRBV7-6	TRBJ2-2	-	CASSLAGVGGTVLFF	TGTGCCAGCAGCTTAGCCGGCGTGGGGGGAACGGTACTGTTTTTT
-	TRBV5-1	TRBJ2-7	-	CASSPGGRDSYEQYF	TGCGCCAGCAGCCCGGGGGGCCGGGACTCCTACGAGCAGTACTTC
-	TRBV5-6	TRBJ2-5	-	CASSLSLSFSGPQETQYF	TGTGCCAGCAGCTTGAGCTTAAGTTTTAGCGGACCTCAAGAGACCCAGTACTTC
-	TRBV3-1/TRBV3-2	TRBJ2-1	TRBD2	CASSQDVVAGGSSYNEQFF	TGTGCCAGCAGCCAAGATGTGGTAGCGGGGGGTAGCTCCTACAATGAGCAGTTCTTC
-	TRBV4-2	TRBJ2-7	TRBD2	CASSRERGLYEQYF	TGTGCCAGCAGCCGAGAGCGGGGGCTCTACGAGCAGTACTTC
-	TRBV4-1	TRBJ2-5	TRBD2	CASSQDSLQGLAGKETQYF	TGCGCCAGCAGCCAAGATAGCCTCCAGGGACTAGCGGGGAAAGAGACCCAGTACTTC
-	TRBV7-2	TRBJ1-6	TRBD1	CASSLAGTETSPLHF	TGTGCCAGCAGCTTAGCCGGGACAGAGACTTCACCCCTCCACTTT
-	TRBV30	TRBJ2-1	TRBD2	CAWRLAGGYNEQFF	TGTGCCTGGCGATTAGCGGGGGGGTACAATGAGCAGTTCTTC
-	TRBV30	TRBJ2-4	TRBD1	CAWSIPGTGVNIQYF	TGTGCCTGGAGTATTCCCGGGACAGGGGTAAACATTCAGTACTTC
-	TRBV4-3	TRBJ2-7	TRBD2	CASSQATSGNNEQYF	TGCGCCAGCAGCCAAGCTACTAGCGGGAACAACGAGCAGTACTTC
-	TRBV9	TRBJ2-1	TRBD2	CASSYRGGPSYNEQFF	TGTGCCAGCAGCTACCGGGGGGGGCCCTCCTACAATGAGCAGTTCTTC
-	TRBV7-9	TRBJ2-7	TRBD2	CASSPRTSGGYEQYF	TGTGCCAGCAGCCCCCGGACTAGCGGGGGTTACGAGCAGTACTTC
-	TRBV3-1/TRBV3-2	TRBJ2-3	TRBD2	CASSPGSGEFTDTQYF	TGTGCCAGCAGCCCCGGTAGCGGGGAATTCACAGATACGCAGTATTTT
once	TRBV6-6	TRBJ1-1	-	CASRDSWNTEAFF	TGTGCCAGCAGAGACAGCTGGAACACTGAAGCTTTCTTT
few	TRBV5-1	TRBJ2-2	-	CASSLGPRGGDGELFF	TGCGCCAGCAGCTTGGGACCCCGCGGGGGCGACGGGGAGCTGTTTTTT
-	TRBV2	TRBJ1-4	-	CASSEGTPGRGELFF	TGTGCCAGCAGTGAGGGGACCCCTGGACGCGGGGAACTGTTTTTT
-	TRBV12-5	TRBJ2-3	-	CASGLVLGAHTQYF	TGTGCTAGTGGTTTGGTACTGGGGGCACATACGCAGTATTTT
-	TRBV11-3	TRBJ1-1	TRBD1	CASSRRGDTEAFF	TGTGCCAGCAGCCGCAGGGGGGACACTGAAGCTTTCTTT
-	TRBV7-2	TRBJ1-1	TRBD1	CASTQQGIFTEAFF	TGTGCCAGCACCCAACAGGGGATTTTCACTGAAGCTTTCTTT
-	TRBV4-3	TRBJ1-4	TRBD1	CASSQDHGTENEKLFF	TGCGCCAGCAGCCAAGATCATGGGACAGAGAATGAAAAACTGTTTTTT
-	TRBV6-1	TRBJ1-2	TRBD1	CASSDGQGVYGYTF	TGTGCCAGCAGTGATGGACAGGGGGTCTATGGCTACACCTTC
-	TRBV19	TRBJ2-7	TRBD2	CASSTGGGREQYF	TGTGCCAGTAGTACGGGGGGGGGCCGCGAGCAGTACTTC
few	TRBV6-6	TRBJ2-7	TRBD1	CASRPDRGSNYEQYF	TGTGCCAGCAGACCCGACAGGGGATCCAACTACGAGCAGTACTTC
-	TRBV3-1/TRBV3-2	TRBJ1-2	-	CASSQEGEFGYTF	TGTGCCAGCAGCCAAGAGGGAGAGTTCGGCTACACCTTC
-	TRBV19	TRBJ2-5	-	CASSIVGGGLETQYF	TGTGCCAGTAGTATAGTGGGGGGGGGCCTTGAGACCCAGTACTTC
-	TRBV5-1	TRBJ2-7	TRBD2	CASSRGSGASYEQYF	TGCGCCAGCAGCCGTGGTAGCGGGGCATCCTACGAGCAGTACTTC
-	TRBV7-3	TRBJ1-1	TRBD1	CASSPQGAGTEAFF	TGTGCCAGCAGCCCCCAGGGGGCTGGCACTGAAGCTTTCTTT
-	TRBV3-1/TRBV3-2	TRBJ2-3	TRBD1	CASSGLQGAVDTQYF	TGTGCCAGCAGCGGACTACAGGGGGCGGTAGATACGCAGTATTTT
-	TRBV5-4	TRBJ2-1	-	CASSSTRGSSYNEQFF	TGTGCCAGCAGCAGCACTAGGGGGAGCTCCTACAATGAGCAGTTCTTC
-	TRBV7-8	TRBJ1-1	TRBD1	CASSLVSGGGWPGLLGNTEAFF	TGTGCCAGCAGCTTAGTCTCAGGGGGCGGATGGCCGGGCTTGCTTGGGAACACTGAAGCTTTCTTT
-	TRBV9	TRBJ2-7	-	CASSPRKGHEQYF	TGTGCCAGCAGCCCTCGTAAGGGGCACGAGCAGTACTTC
-	TRBV4-2	TRBJ2-7	TRBD1	CASSPGTGVEQYF	TGTGCCAGCAGCCCCGGGACAGGGGTCGAGCAGTACTTC
-	TRBV20-1	TRBJ2-7	-	CSAIQSYEQYF	TGCAGTGCTATACAGAGCTACGAGCAGTACTTC